This T cell receptor (beta chain) comes out of a study of OX40 agonist ivuxolimab in advanced cancers. The wider study: Averaging 60 years in age, with a range of roughly 20 to 79, the cohort was 80% to 90% male. Partial response was recorded in three patients: one hepatocellular carcinoma and two cutaneous melanoma cases.

TCRdb keeps only in-frame clones here, not all; method: immunoSEQ multiplex PCR. Among some 41,000 clones, 87% were seen once, and the ten largest hold roughly 40%. In the case of this clone: Its specificity is not known.

Overall study results and limits: Fewer expanded clones were found on average in CD4+ than in CD8+ T cells.

Individuals having autoimmune disease history or systemic immunosuppression were not enrolled. The sequences come from CD4+ or CD8+ T cells sorted from blood, collected in a trial of the OX40 agonist ivuxolimab. This TCR came from an adult with an advanced solid tumor such as melanoma, head and neck, liver or kidney cancer.

The CDR3 here is CASSAGTGADGYTF. The CDR3 coding sequence is TGTGCCAGCTCGGCCGGGACAGGGGCTGATGGCTACACCTTC. The genes are TRBV18 and TRBJ1-2; TRBD1 aligns across 10 bases. The germline V gene encodes CDR1 KGHSH and CDR2 LQKENI. There are 14 residues in the CDR3. After removal of 6 bases from V and 6 bases from J, the junction contained 7 bases not matched to a gene.